The next 23 T cell receptor beta chains were all read from a single sample in a study of glioma-infiltrating T cells. Amplification of TCR alpha and beta CDR3 regions from RNA used iRepertoire nested multiplex PCR. TCRdb called the multiplex PCR reads again in MiXCR, with one record for every CDR3 protein. The sample consists of about 89,000 distinct CDR3 sequences, about a quarter of them appearing once. Sequencing was performed on glioma tissue, nonneoplastic brain tissue, or PBMCs (not recorded which). Receptor source: a human donor with low-grade glioma or glioblastoma, undergoing nonglioma brain surgery, or in good health (not recorded which).

By share of the sample, this clonotype is medium-sized. This rearrangement joins TRBV27 to TRBJ1-1; a possible D gene is TRBD1 (6 bases). V lost 10 bases and J 4 bases, leaving 13 bases between the germline ends. Germline V gene lookup returns CDR1 MNHEY and CDR2 SMNVEV (reference sequence). The CDR3 has 12 amino acids. This CDR3 is CATLQGFTEAFF. CDR3 DNA: TGTGCCACCCTACAGGGATTCACTGAAGCTTTCTTT.

This clonotype occurred many times. J is TRBJ1-1 and V is TRBV27, with a tentative D call TRBD1 (6 bases). Per germline, CDR1 MNHEY and CDR2 SMNVEV (reference sequence). The CDR3 is made up of 17 amino acids. The V end was cut by 6 bases, the J end by 3 bases, with 23 bases between. The CDR3 coding sequence is TGTGCCAGCAGCCCCAGAGTCGGCAGGGGCAAGTACACTGAAGCTTTCTTT. Protein sequence: CASSPRVGRGKYTEAFF.

This clonotype was picked up many times. The gene calls are TRBV20-1 and TRBJ2-7; D possibly corresponds to TRBD1 (5 bases). V was cut by 0 bases and J by 4 bases, with 10 bases left in between. The CDR3 extends over 13 amino acids. CDR1 and CDR2 from the germline V gene are DFQATT and SNEGSKA (reference sequence). CDR3 residues: CSARDDSQYEQYF. As DNA, the CDR3 is TGCAGTGCTAGAGACGACAGCCAGTACGAGCAGTACTTC.

Turning to this clonotype: This may be a read error: a much more frequent sequence differs by one nucleotide. V and J are TRBV2 and TRBJ2-1, with D possibly being TRBD1 (5 bases). Germline values: CDR1 SNHLY, CDR2 FYNNEI. This CDR3 is 13 amino acids long. The CDR3 bases are TGTGCCAGCTCGAAGACTCTGGACAATAAGCAGTTCTTC. This codes for CASSKTLDNKQFF.

V is TRBV6-1 and J is TRBJ2-7; 9 bases match TRBD2. The CDR3 has 14 amino acids. V trimming: 7 bases; J trimming: 6 bases; junction bases outside the gene matches: 10. CDR1 is MNHNS, CDR2 SASEGT, per germline. The CDR3 DNA reads TGTGCCAGCACCGAGGGGCTAGCGGGACCCGAGCAGTACTTC. Amino acid sequence: CASTEGLAGPEQYF.

This clonotype was seen at least ten times. This rearrangement joins TRBV20-1 to TRBJ1-2; 10 bases match TRBD1. Trimming removed 0 bases from V and 7 bases from J; junction bases left unmatched: 5. CDR1 is DFQATT, CDR2 SNEGSKA, per germline (reference sequence). CDR3 length equals 14 residues. CDR3: CSARDPGQGIGYTF. In nucleotides, the CDR3 is TGCAGTGCTAGAGATCCGGGACAGGGGATTGGCTACACCTTC.

This clonotype was observed many times. This chain joins TRBV3-1 and TRBJ2-5; the match to TRBD1 covers 11 bases. Germline CDR1 LGHDT, CDR2 YNNKEL (reference sequence). Losses at the gene ends were 4 bases for V and 5 bases for J; bases not matched to a gene: 12. CDR3 length: 17 residues. The CDR3 DNA sequence: TGTGCCAGCAGCCCAAATTCCGGACAGGGGGCTTGGGAGACCCAGTACTTC. Residues: CASSPNSGQGAWETQYF.

This clonotype was recorded at least ten times. The chain carries TRBV19 and TRBJ2-1; possible D gene TRBD2, 6 bases. Per the germline V gene, CDR1 is LNHDA and CDR2 is SQIVND (reference sequence). Deletions cut 3 bases from V and 4 bases from J, with 10 bases between. There are 14 residues in the CDR3. CDR3 coding DNA: TGTGCCAGTAGTATTTCTGCGGGGTACAATGAGCAGTTCTTC. Its protein is CASSISAGYNEQFF.

Many counts were recorded for this clonotype. This chain joins TRBV6-1 and TRBJ2-7; TRBD1 is a possible D gene (6 bases). CDR3 length: 15 amino acids. V dropped 6 bases and J dropped 2 bases, with 17 bases sitting between them. In germline, CDR1 is MNHNS, CDR2 SASEGT. CDR3 in DNA: TGTGCCAGCAGCCAAGACACAGGGTTCACCTACGAGCAGTACTTC. Translating gives CASSQDTGFTYEQYF.

This chain links TRBV5-1 with TRBJ2-7, with D perhaps TRBD2 (5 bases). This CDR3 comprises 12 residues. Trimming stripped 4 bases from V and 6 bases from J, with 11 bases between. Germline V lookup: CDR1 SGHRS, CDR2 YFSETQ. The CDR3 coding sequence is TGCGCCAGCAGCGCTCCCCGGGGCGAGCAGTACTTC. Its translation is CASSAPRGEQYF.

This clonotype has a count of ten or more. The chain uses TRBV6-1 and TRBJ1-1; maybe TRBD1 (5 bases). This CDR3 comprises 15 residues. In germline, CDR1 is MNHNS, CDR2 SASEGT. V was cut by 6 bases and J by 1 base, with 15 bases left in between. Here the CDR3 reads CASSRSRTPNTEAFF. The CDR3, as DNA: TGTGCCAGCAGCCGGAGCCGGACACCGAACACTGAAGCTTTCTTT.

This clonotype was recorded at least ten times. This chain joins TRBV25-1 and TRBJ1-2; a weak D match, TRBD1 (6 bases). Germline CDR1 reads MGHDK; CDR2 reads SYGVNS. This CDR3 has 13 amino acids. Trimming removed 3 bases from V and 8 bases from J, with 13 bases in between. DNA for the CDR3: TGTGCCAGCAGTGAGCGGGACACGGGAGGCTACACCTTC. This codes for CASSERDTGGYTF.

This clonotype was seen repeatedly, ten times or more. This chain links TRBV6-1 with TRBJ2-5, with 15 bases that match TRBD2. Germline values: CDR1 MNHNS, CDR2 SASEGT. Germline trimming cut 11 bases from V and 0 bases from J; bases unmatched to any gene: 7. The CDR3 is 16 amino acids. The CDR3 DNA reads TGTGCCGTAGGTGGGACTAGCGGGGGGTACCAAGAGACCCAGTACTTC. This gives the protein CAVGGTSGGYQETQYF.

The genes are TRBV3-1 and TRBJ2-3; weak D call: TRBD1 (6 bases). Trimming shortened V by 4 bases and J by 5 bases, and 13 bases separated the two germline ends. Germline CDR1 is LGHDT and CDR2 is YNNKEL (reference sequence). CDR3 length: 14 residues. In DNA, the CDR3 is TGTGCCAGCAGCCCACAGGGAGTCGGAGATACGCAGTATTTT. Its translation: CASSPQGVGDTQYF.

This clonotype was observed at least ten times. The chain links TRBV2 to TRBJ1-2; D may be TRBD1 (5 bases). Per germline, CDR1 SNHLY and CDR2 FYNNEI. The CDR3 loop spans 14 amino acids. Trimming pared 5 bases from V and 8 bases from J, leaving 18 bases between. CDR3 amino acids: CASSPRGASHGYTF. The CDR3 coding sequence is TGTGCCAGCAGTCCCCGCGGGGCAAGCCACGGCTACACCTTC.

This clonotype was seen just once. At one end the junction does not follow the germline gene, possibly because of a read error. The gene calls are TRBV3-1 and TRBJ2-1, with D maybe TRBD2 (5 bases). Germline-derived CDR1 and CDR2 are LGHDT and YNNKEL (reference sequence). The CDR3 is 12 amino acids. The CDR3 spells CASSQDRREQFF. As DNA, the CDR3 is TGTGCAAGCAGCCAAGATAGGAGGGAGCAGTTCTTC.

Ten or more counts support this clonotype. Written as DNA, the CDR3 is TGTGCCAGCAGAAGAGGGAACAGAAACTATGGCTACACCTTC. Residues: CASRRGNRNYGYTF. The V call is TRBV7-9, the J call TRBJ1-2; D remains ambiguous. V gave up 6 bases and J gave up 2 bases, with 13 bases separating them. There are 14 residues in the CDR3. The germline gives CDR1 SEHNR, CDR2 FQNEAQ (reference sequence).

This clonotype was seen many times. This chain uses TRBV5-4 with TRBJ2-5, with D possibly called TRBD1 or TRBD2 (6 bases each). The V end lost 0 bases, the J end lost 5 bases, and 14 bases lay between the germline ends. CDR1 is SGHNT, CDR2 YYREEE, per germline (reference sequence). The CDR3 is 15 amino acids. Here the CDR3 reads CASSLARGERETQYF. DNA of the CDR3: TGTGCCAGCAGCTTGGCAAGGGGGGAGCGGGAGACCCAGTACTTC.

This chain connects TRBV6-1 to TRBJ1-2; D is possibly TRBD1 (5 bases). Trimming removed 6 bases from V and 8 bases from J, with 13 bases in between. This CDR3 spans 12 amino acids. Germline loops: CDR1 MNHNS, CDR2 SASEGT. In nucleotides, the CDR3 is TGTGCCAGCAGCTCGTTGGGGGAGGGCTACACCTTC. This gives the protein CASSSLGEGYTF.

Many counts were recorded for this clonotype. V and J are TRBV19 and TRBJ1-5, with 8 bases fitting TRBD1. Losses at the gene ends were 5 bases for V and 4 bases for J; bases not matched to a gene: 4. The germline gives CDR1 LNHDA, CDR2 SQIVND (reference sequence). CDR3 length: 14 residues. The CDR3 DNA is TGTGCCAGTAGTCCCGGGACAGGAAATCAGCCCCAGCATTTT. Translated: CASSPGTGNQPQHF.

Details on this clonotype: A read error is possible here, since a much larger clone lies one base away. This chain connects TRBV2 to TRBJ2-7; maybe TRBD2 (6 bases). This CDR3 has 14 residues. From germline, CDR1 is SNHLY and CDR2 FYNNEI. Trimming left V 9 bases short and J 4 bases short, with 19 bases between. CDR3 protein: CARPGEQEGYEQYF. CDR3 DNA: TGTGCCAGACCCGGTGAGCAGGAGGGATACGAGCAGTACTTC.

This clonotype was observed at least ten times. The V call is TRBV28, the J call TRBJ1-2; D perhaps matches TRBD1 (5 bases). CDR3 length equals 13 residues. The germline V gene encodes CDR1 MDHEN and CDR2 SYDVKM. The ends were cut back, 5 bases at V and 7 bases at J, with 14 bases in the middle. CDR3: CASSPTAVRGYTF. CDR3 nucleotide sequence: TGTGCCAGCAGTCCGACAGCGGTTCGTGGCTACACCTTC.

The sample holds a few counts of this clonotype. The chain couples TRBV19 to TRBJ1-5; D uncertain. This CDR3 is 14 amino acids long. The V end lost 5 bases, the J end lost 5 bases, and 13 bases lay between the germline ends. Germline CDR1 reads LNHDA; CDR2 reads SQIVND (reference sequence). The CDR3 region has the DNA TGTGCCAGTAGTCCCTCGGGGTGGTATCAGCCCCAGCATTTT. This codes for CASSPSGWYQPQHF.